This is a list of T cell receptor beta chains from one sample in a study of shared clonotypes between healthy human individuals. Here immunoSEQ multiplex PCR was the method, and the copy in TCRdb shows in-frame clones only, minus some. The sample has hundreds of thousands of clones, approximately 95% seen once. Sequencing used naive CD8+ T cells sorted from blood. These receptors were collected from a woman aged 25 to 39 in good health. Each CDR3 is given with its conserved first and last residue. The D gene is left open where the match is weak. The size field is filled for only some rows; it gives once, few, many or a size class.

len	v_gene	abundance	d_gene	j_gene	CDR3aa	CDR3nt
18	TRBV5-1	.	TRBD1	TRBJ1-3	CASSLEWSGGSSGNTIYF	TGCGCCAGCAGCTTGGAATGGTCAGGGGGTTCCTCTGGAAACACCATATATTTT
15	TRBV25-1	.	.	TRBJ1-1	CASSEFGGLNTEAFF	TGTGCCAGCAGTGAATTCGGAGGGTTGAACACTGAAGCTTTCTTT
12	TRBV28	.	.	TRBJ2-7	CASRHDYSEQYF	TGTGCCAGCAGGCACGACTATAGCGAGCAGTACTTC
17	TRBV7-9	.	.	TRBJ2-5	CASSLTKDRGIRGTQYF	TGTGCCAGCAGCTTAACTAAGGACAGAGGGATTCGGGGGACCCAGTACTTC
15	TRBV5-4	.	.	TRBJ2-1	CASSPSSSSYNEQFF	TGTGCCAGCAGCCCATCCTCGAGCTCCTACAATGAGCAGTTCTTC
16	TRBV2	.	.	TRBJ2-1	CASSDETINSYNEQFF	TGTGCCAGCAGTGACGAGACTATAAATTCCTACAATGAGCAGTTCTTC
14	TRBV9	.	.	TRBJ1-2	CASTINSASGGYTF	TGTGCCAGCACCATCAATTCCGCCTCAGGGGGCTACACCTTC
14	TRBV27	.	.	TRBJ2-7	CASRGRRRTYEQYF	TGTGCCAGCAGGGGCCGACGGAGAACCTACGAGCAGTACTTC
13	TRBV5-5	once	.	TRBJ1-2	CASSFGRNYGYTF	TGTGCCAGCAGCTTCGGTAGAAACTATGGCTACACCTTC
16	TRBV28	.	.	TRBJ1-1	CASSAVSTGRWAEAFF	TGTGCCAGCAGTGCCGTCTCTACAGGGCGGTGGGCTGAAGCTTTCTTT
15	TRBV13	.	.	TRBJ1-6	CASSLAGTDNSPLHF	TGTGCCAGCAGCTTAGCCGGGACCGATAATTCACCCCTCCACTTT
14	TRBV7-9	once	.	TRBJ2-7	CASSFSSAGYEQYF	TGTGCCAGCAGCTTTTCTAGCGCGGGGTACGAGCAGTACTTC
13	TRBV7-6	.	.	TRBJ2-1	CASSPPGYNEQFF	TGTGCCAGCAGCCCTCCGGGGTACAATGAGCAGTTCTTC
15	TRBV19	.	.	TRBJ2-7	CASSIGTASEYEQYF	TGTGCCAGTAGTATAGGCACGGCCTCAGAATACGAGCAGTACTTC
16	TRBV5-4	.	.	TRBJ1-2	CASSLLDAGTGYGYTF	TGTGCCAGCAGCTTGCTGGACGCCGGGACGGGCTATGGCTACACCTTC
15	TRBV4-2	.	.	TRBJ2-2	CASSPRTSSTGELFF	TGTGCCAGCAGCCCGAGGACGTCGTCGACCGGGGAGCTGTTTTTT
13	TRBV5-6	.	.	TRBJ1-1	CASSYDRAYEAFF	TGTGCCAGCAGCTACGACCGGGCCTACGAAGCTTTCTTT
15	TRBV7-8	.	TRBD2	TRBJ2-1	CASSLASGDYNEQFF	TGTGCCAGCAGCTTAGCTAGCGGGGATTACAATGAGCAGTTCTTC
15	TRBV10-2	.	TRBD1	TRBJ1-3	CASSAQPRGANTIYF	TGCGCCAGCAGTGCCCAGCCCAGGGGGGCTAACACCATATATTTT
15	TRBV7-9	.	.	TRBJ2-7	CASSLGVERSYEQYF	TGTGCCAGCAGCTTAGGAGTTGAGAGATCCTACGAGCAGTACTTC
15	TRBV19	.	.	TRBJ1-2	CASSIEEGFGYGYTF	TGTGCCAGTAGTATAGAAGAGGGTTTCGGCTATGGCTACACCTTC
13	TRBV27	.	.	TRBJ1-3	CASSVDGGNTIYF	TGTGCCAGCAGTGTGGACGGTGGAAACACCATATATTTT
11	TRBV29-1	.	TRBD2	TRBJ2-1	CSVESGGEQFF	TGCAGCGTTGAATCGGGAGGGGAGCAGTTCTTC
18	TRBV6-1	.	TRBD1	TRBJ1-5	CASSVEGAKGYSNQPQHF	TGTGCCAGCAGTGTAGAGGGGGCGAAGGGTTATAGCAATCAGCCCCAGCATTTT
14	TRBV27	.	TRBD1	TRBJ2-1	CASSWGQGQGECVF	TGTGCCAGCAGTTGGGGTCAGGGACAGGGAGAGTGCGTCTTC
15	TRBV13	.	.	TRBJ2-7	CASSLGRGLHYEQYF	TGTGCCAGCAGCTTAGGGAGGGGATTACACTACGAGCAGTACTTC
13	TRBV6-9	.	.	TRBJ2-5	CASSLPGEETQYF	TGTGCCAGCAGTCTCCCAGGGGAAGAGACCCAGTACTTC
11	TRBV19	.	.	TRBJ1-1	CASKGGSEAFF	TGTGCCAGCAAGGGAGGGTCTGAAGCTTTCTTT
15	TRBV5-4	.	TRBD1	TRBJ2-7	CASSLGQGAFYEQHF	TGTGCCAGCAGCTTGGGTCAGGGGGCGTTCTACGAGCAGCACTTC
15	TRBV13	.	TRBD2	TRBJ2-7	CASSLVLAGTYEQYF	TGTGCCAGCAGCTTAGTCCTAGCGGGGACCTACGAGCAGTACTTC
16	TRBV6-1	.	.	TRBJ1-5	CASSVPAGISNQPQHF	TGTGCCAGCAGTGTTCCGGCAGGGATCAGCAATCAGCCCCAGCATTTT
13	TRBV5-4	few	.	TRBJ2-5	CASSLEAQETQYF	TGTGCCAGCAGCTTGGAGGCGCAAGAGACCCAGTACTTC
13	TRBV9	.	.	TRBJ2-1	CASSAPSVSEQFF	TGTGCCAGCAGCGCACCTAGCGTTTCTGAGCAGTTCTTC
13	TRBV6-5	.	.	TRBJ2-7	CASSYSRSGEQYF	TGTGCCAGCAGTTACTCCCGGAGCGGCGAGCAGTACTTC
14	TRBV7-2	once	.	TRBJ2-7	CASSFSGYTYEQYF	TGTGCCAGCAGCTTTTCCGGGTACACCTACGAGCAGTACTTC
12	TRBV5-4	.	.	TRBJ2-1	CASSLNGDEQFF	TGTGCCAGCAGCTTGAATGGGGATGAGCAGTTCTTC